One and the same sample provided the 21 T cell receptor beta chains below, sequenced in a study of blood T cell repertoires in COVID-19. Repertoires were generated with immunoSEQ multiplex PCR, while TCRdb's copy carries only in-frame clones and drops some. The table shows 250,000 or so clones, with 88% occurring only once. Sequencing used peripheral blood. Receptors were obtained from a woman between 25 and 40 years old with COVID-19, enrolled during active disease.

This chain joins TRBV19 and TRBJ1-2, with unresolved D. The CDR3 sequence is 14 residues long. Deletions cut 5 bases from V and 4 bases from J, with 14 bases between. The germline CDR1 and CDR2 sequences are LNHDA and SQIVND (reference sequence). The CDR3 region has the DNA TGTGCCAGTAGTCAGGCCCCCGAGAGCTATGGCTACACCTTC. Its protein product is CASSQAPESYGYTF.

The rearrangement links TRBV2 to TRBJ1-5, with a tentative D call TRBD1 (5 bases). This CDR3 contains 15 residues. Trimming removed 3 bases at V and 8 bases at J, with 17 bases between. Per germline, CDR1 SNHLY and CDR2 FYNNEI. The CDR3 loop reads CASSEGLRIGKPQHF. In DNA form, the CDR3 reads TGTGCCAGCAGTGAGGGACTTCGGATTGGGAAGCCCCAGCATTTT.

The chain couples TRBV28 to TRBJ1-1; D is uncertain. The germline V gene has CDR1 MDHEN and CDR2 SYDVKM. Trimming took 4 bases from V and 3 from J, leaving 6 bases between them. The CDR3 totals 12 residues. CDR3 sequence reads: CASSSRDTEAFF. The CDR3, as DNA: TGTGCCAGCAGTTCTCGGGACACTGAAGCTTTCTTT.

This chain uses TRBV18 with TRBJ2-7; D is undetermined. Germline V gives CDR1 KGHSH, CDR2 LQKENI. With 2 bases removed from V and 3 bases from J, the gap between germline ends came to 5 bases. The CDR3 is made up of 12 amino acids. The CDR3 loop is CASSPNNYEQYV. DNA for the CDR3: TGTGCCAGCTCACCAAATAACTACGAGCAGTACGTC.

The CDR3 DNA follows: TGTGCCAGCTCATCAGGGGTTAATTCACCCCTCCACTTT. Protein: CASSSGVNSPLHF. The chain is built from TRBV18 and TRBJ1-6, with a possible D match to TRBD1 (6 bases). The germline V gene encodes CDR1 KGHSH and CDR2 LQKENI. CDR3 length: 13 amino acids. Trimming removed 5 bases from V and 6 bases from J, with 8 bases in between.

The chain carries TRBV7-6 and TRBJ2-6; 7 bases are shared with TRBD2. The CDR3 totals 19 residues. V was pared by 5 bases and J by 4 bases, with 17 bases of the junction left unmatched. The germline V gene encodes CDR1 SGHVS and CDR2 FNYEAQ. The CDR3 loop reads CASSPPREAGVSGANVLTF. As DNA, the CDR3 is TGTGCCAGCAGCCCGCCGCGCGAGGCGGGAGTCTCCGGGGCCAACGTCCTGACTTTC.

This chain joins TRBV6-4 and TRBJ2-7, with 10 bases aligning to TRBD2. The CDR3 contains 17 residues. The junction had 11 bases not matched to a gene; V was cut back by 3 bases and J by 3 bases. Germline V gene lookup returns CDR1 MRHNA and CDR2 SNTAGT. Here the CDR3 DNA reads TGTGCCAGCAGTGAGGGGGGTAGCGGGAGGATCTACTACGAGCAGTACGTC. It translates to CASSEGGSGRIYYEQYV.

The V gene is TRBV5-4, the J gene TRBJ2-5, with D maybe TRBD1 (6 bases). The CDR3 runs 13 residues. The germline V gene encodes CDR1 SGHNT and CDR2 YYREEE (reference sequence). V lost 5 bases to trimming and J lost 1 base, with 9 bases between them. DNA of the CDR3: TGTGCCAGCAGTAAACAGGGCCAAGAGACCCAGTACTTC. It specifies CASSKQGQETQYF.

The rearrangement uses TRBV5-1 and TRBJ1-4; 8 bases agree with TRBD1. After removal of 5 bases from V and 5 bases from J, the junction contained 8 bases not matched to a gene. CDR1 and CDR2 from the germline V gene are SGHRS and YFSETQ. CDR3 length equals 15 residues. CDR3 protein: CASSPGQGPNEKLFF. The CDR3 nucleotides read TGCGCCAGCAGTCCAGGACAGGGCCCCAATGAAAAACTGTTTTTT.

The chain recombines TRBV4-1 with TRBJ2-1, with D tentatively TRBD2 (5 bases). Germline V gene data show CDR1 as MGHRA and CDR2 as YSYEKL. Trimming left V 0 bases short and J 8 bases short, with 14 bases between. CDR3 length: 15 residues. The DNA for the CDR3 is TGCGCCAGCAGCCAAGACTATAACGGGATAGATGAGCAGTTCTTC. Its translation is CASSQDYNGIDEQFF.

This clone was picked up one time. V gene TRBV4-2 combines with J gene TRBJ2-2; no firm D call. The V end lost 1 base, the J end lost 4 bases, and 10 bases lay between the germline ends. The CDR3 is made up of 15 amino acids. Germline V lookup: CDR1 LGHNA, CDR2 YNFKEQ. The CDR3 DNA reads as TGTGCCAGCAGCCAAGGTAAAGCTTCCACCGGGGAGCTGTTTTTT. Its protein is CASSQGKASTGELFF.

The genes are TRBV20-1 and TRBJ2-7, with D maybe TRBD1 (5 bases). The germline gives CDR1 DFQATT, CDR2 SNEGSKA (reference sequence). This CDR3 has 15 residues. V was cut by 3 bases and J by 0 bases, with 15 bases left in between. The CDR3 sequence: CSASAAGQSSYEQYF. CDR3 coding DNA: TGCAGTGCTAGTGCTGCAGGGCAAAGCTCCTACGAGCAGTACTTC.

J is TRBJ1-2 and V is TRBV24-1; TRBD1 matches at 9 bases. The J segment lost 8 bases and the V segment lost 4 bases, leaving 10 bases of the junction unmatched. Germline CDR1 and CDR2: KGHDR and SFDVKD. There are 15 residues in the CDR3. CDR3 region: CATSDPQGAPGGYTF. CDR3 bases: TGTGCCACCAGTGACCCACAGGGGGCGCCGGGAGGCTACACCTTC.

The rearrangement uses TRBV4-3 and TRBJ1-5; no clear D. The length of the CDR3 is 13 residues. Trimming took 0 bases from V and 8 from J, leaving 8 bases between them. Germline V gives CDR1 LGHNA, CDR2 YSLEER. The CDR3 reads CASSQDLSEPQHF. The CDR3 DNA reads TGCGCCAGCAGCCAAGATCTTAGTGAGCCCCAGCATTTT.

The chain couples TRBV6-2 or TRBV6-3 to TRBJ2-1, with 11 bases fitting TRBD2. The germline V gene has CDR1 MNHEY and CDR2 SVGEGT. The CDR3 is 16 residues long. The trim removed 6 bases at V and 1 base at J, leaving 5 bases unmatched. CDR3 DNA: TGTGCCAGCAGCCGTAGACTAGCGGGGTCCTACAATGAGCAGTTCTTC. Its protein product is CASSRRLAGSYNEQFF.

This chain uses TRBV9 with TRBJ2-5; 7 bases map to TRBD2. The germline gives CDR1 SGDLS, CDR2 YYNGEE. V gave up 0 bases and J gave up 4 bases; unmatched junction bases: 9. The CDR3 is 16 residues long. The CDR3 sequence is CASSVGGGGLLETQYF. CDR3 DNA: TGTGCCAGCAGCGTAGGGGGCGGGGGATTATTAGAGACCCAGTACTTC.

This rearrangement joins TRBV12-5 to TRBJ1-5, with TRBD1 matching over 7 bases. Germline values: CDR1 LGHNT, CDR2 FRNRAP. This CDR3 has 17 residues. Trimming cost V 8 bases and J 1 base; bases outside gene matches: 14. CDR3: CASRPTSGTASNQPQHF. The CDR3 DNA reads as TGTGCTAGTCGGCCCACCTCCGGGACAGCCAGCAATCAGCCCCAGCATTTT.

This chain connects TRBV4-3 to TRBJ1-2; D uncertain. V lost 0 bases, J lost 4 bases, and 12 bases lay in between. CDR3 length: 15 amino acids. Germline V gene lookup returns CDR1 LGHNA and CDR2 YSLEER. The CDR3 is CASSQENSPRYGYTF. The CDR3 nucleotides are TGCGCCAGCAGCCAAGAGAACAGCCCCCGCTATGGCTACACCTTC.

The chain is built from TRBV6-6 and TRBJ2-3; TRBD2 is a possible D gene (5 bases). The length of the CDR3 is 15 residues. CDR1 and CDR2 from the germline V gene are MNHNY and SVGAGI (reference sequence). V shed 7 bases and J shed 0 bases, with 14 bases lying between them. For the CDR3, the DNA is TGTGCCAGCAAACTAGTGGGTCCCAGCACAGATACGCAGTATTTT. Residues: CASKLVGPSTDTQYF.

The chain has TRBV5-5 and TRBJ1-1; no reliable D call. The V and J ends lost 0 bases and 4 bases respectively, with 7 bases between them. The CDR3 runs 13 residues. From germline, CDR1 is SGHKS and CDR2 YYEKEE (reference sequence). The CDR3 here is CASSLGYGTEAFF. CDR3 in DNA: TGTGCCAGCAGCTTGGGCTACGGCACTGAAGCTTTCTTT.

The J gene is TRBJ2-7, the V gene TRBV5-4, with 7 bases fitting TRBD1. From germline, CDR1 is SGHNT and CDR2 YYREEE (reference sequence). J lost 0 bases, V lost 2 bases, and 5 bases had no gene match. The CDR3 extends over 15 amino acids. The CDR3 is CASSLMGTDSYEQYF. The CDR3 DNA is TGTGCCAGCAGCTTAATGGGGACAGACTCCTACGAGCAGTACTTC.